Below, 11 T cell receptor beta chains from the same sample are listed, as sequenced in a study of human T cells and chemical hapten exposure. Time point given: patch test 1, 2 weeks after DPC sensitization. Specified treatment: therapeutic diphenylcyclopropenone sensitization with weekly scalp DPC. TCRdb used MiXCR to reprocess the RACE reads, holding one entry per CDR3 protein. The data show about 360,000 distinct CDR3 sequences, 4% to 5.5% seen once. The source material was whole blood, sampled in connection with sensitization to the hapten diphenylcyclopropenone (DPC). These receptors were obtained from a woman between 45 and 60 years old with alopecia areata. Some clones in this sample may be carry-over from other donors' samples.

The chain couples TRBV9 to TRBJ1-1; D unresolved. This CDR3 has 16 residues. Per the germline V gene, CDR1 is SGDLS and CDR2 is YYNGEE. V was pared by 0 bases and J by 0 bases, with 12 bases between. The CDR3 DNA sequence: TGTGCCAGCAGCGTAGGATCCGCTGTCCTGAACACTGAAGCTTTCTTT. Encoded protein: CASSVGSAVLNTEAFF.

This clonotype was picked up a small number of times. This sequence joins TRBV15 and TRBJ1-3; no clear D gene. The CDR3 covers 14 residues. Germline V gene data show CDR1 as LNHNV and CDR2 as YYDKDF (reference sequence). Trimming removed 1 base from V and 0 bases from J, with 4 bases in between. CDR3 residues: CATSRVGSGNTIYF. In nucleotides, the CDR3 is TGTGCCACCAGCAGAGTAGGCTCTGGAAACACCATATATTTT.

This clonotype occurred a few times. The rearrangement joins TRBV7-9 to TRBJ1-5; a possible D gene is TRBD1 (5 bases). Germline values: CDR1 SEHNR, CDR2 FQNEAQ (reference sequence). The CDR3 has 15 amino acids. The germline V and J ends were trimmed by 1 base and 6 bases, with 13 bases remaining between them. CDR3: CASSLGGARGQPQHF. CDR3 coding DNA: TGTGCCAGCAGCTTAGGCGGGGCGAGGGGTCAGCCCCAGCATTTT.

In its sample, this clonotype was seen many times. J is TRBJ2-2 and V is TRBV6-2 or TRBV6-3; 12 bases fit TRBD2. J was trimmed by 7 bases and V by 5 bases; bases with no gene match: 8. CDR1 MNHEY and CDR2 SVGEGT come from the germline V gene. The CDR3 runs 16 residues. The DNA for the CDR3 is TGTGCCAGCAGTGATACTAGCGGGGGGTCCGGCGGGGAGCTGTTTTTT. It encodes CASSDTSGGSGGELFF.

This clonotype was recorded at least ten times. This chain's CDR3 is CASSLSSGAYEQYF. In nucleotides, the CDR3 is TGTGCCAGCAGTCTAAGCTCGGGCGCCTACGAGCAGTACTTC. The gene calls are TRBV25-1 and TRBJ2-7; D gene ambiguous. Trimming stripped 5 bases from V and 2 bases from J, with 13 bases between. Germline CDR1 reads MGHDK; CDR2 reads SYGVNS. The CDR3 consists of 14 residues.

This clonotype was observed at least ten times. V and J are TRBV6-6 and TRBJ1-5; tentative D call: TRBD1 (5 bases). V lost 7 bases to trimming and J lost 6 bases, with 16 bases between them. The CDR3 has 14 residues. Germline loops: CDR1 MNHNY, CDR2 SVGAGI (reference sequence). The CDR3 DNA follows: TGTGCCAGCACCTCCACCCAGGGCTTTCAGCCCCAGCATTTT. It codes for CASTSTQGFQPQHF.

The chain recombines TRBV18 with TRBJ2-3, with TRBD2 matching over 7 bases. Germline assignment: CDR1 KGHSH and CDR2 LQKENI. This CDR3 has 13 amino acids. J gave up 3 bases and V 6 bases, and 3 bases lay outside the gene matches. This chain's CDR3 is CASSLAETDTQYF. In DNA form, the CDR3 reads TGTGCCAGCTCCCTAGCGGAGACAGATACGCAGTATTTT.

CDR3 amino acids: CASSLPSAGANVLTF. CDR3 bases: TGTGCCAGCAGCCTCCCATCTGCTGGGGCCAACGTCCTGACTTTC. The J gene is TRBJ2-6, the V gene TRBV5-6; D unclear. The V end lost 4 bases, the J end lost 2 bases, and 10 bases lay between the germline ends. This CDR3 spans 15 amino acids. Germline CDR1 and CDR2: SGHDT and YYEEEE.

A few counts support this clonotype. The chain couples TRBV18 to TRBJ2-1, with TRBD1 matching 8 bases. Trimming at V came to 2 bases and at J to 5 bases, leaving 5 bases not matched to a gene. CDR3 length equals 15 residues. Germline V gene data show CDR1 as KGHSH and CDR2 as LQKENI. The CDR3, as DNA: TGTGCCAGCTCACCATGGACAGGGATCAACAATGAGCAGTTCTTC. Translation gives CASSPWTGINNEQFF.

This clonotype turned up a few times. The chain combines TRBV7-2 with TRBJ2-3; 8 nucleotides align to TRBD1. After removal of 6 bases from V and 4 bases from J, the junction contained 6 bases not matched to a gene. CDR1 and CDR2 (germline): SGHTA, FQGNSA. The CDR3 spans 14 residues. DNA of the CDR3: TGTGCCAGCAGAACAGGGGGTGTCCCAGATACGCAGTATTTT. Translation: CASRTGGVPDTQYF.

This clonotype has more than one count but fewer than ten. The V gene is TRBV20-1, the J gene TRBJ2-7; D unclear. Trimming shortened V by 6 bases and J by 5 bases, and 23 bases separated the two germline ends. This CDR3 region has 15 residues. Germline assignment: CDR1 DFQATT and CDR2 SNEGSKA (reference sequence). The chain's CDR3 is CSAPRRGVPLDEQYF. The CDR3 DNA sequence: TGCAGTGCCCCCAGAAGAGGAGTCCCGCTGGACGAGCAGTACTTC.